This is a list of T cell receptor beta chains from one sample in a study of B cell selection in AIRE deficiency. The method was immunoSEQ multiplex PCR; TCRdb's version includes in-frame clones alone and lacks a portion of them. The table has 4,700 or so clones, about 90% seen once. The sample taken for sequencing was Tregs sorted from PBMCs. These receptors all stem from a human donor with AIRE deficiency. CDR3s include the opening cysteine and the closing phenylalanine or tryptophan. D genes are given only for firm matches. Clone size is shown for a subset of rows, as once, few, many or a class of expanded clone.

j_call: TRBJ2-7; d_call: -; clone_size: -; v_call: TRBV9; cdr3_nt: TGTGCCAGCAGCGTAGGTCCCGGTCGCGACGAGCAGTACTTC; cdr3_aa: CASSVGPGRDEQYF
j_call: TRBJ1-1; d_call: -; clone_size: -; v_call: TRBV21-1; cdr3_nt: TGTGCCAGCAGCATTAGAATCAACATGAACACTGAAGCTTTCTTT; cdr3_aa: CASSIRINMNTEAFF
j_call: TRBJ1-2; d_call: TRBD1; clone_size: once; v_call: TRBV7-9; cdr3_nt: TGTGCCAGCAGCCTACAGGGGCGAGACTACACCTTC; cdr3_aa: CASSLQGRDYTF
j_call: TRBJ1-2; d_call: TRBD1; clone_size: -; v_call: TRBV7-3; cdr3_nt: TGTGCCAGCAGCCTCAGGGGGGGAGCTAACTATGGCTACACCTTC; cdr3_aa: CASSLRGGANYGYTF
j_call: TRBJ1-5; d_call: TRBD1; clone_size: -; v_call: TRBV19; cdr3_nt: TGTGCCAGTAAAAGACAGGGGAATAGCAATCAGCCCCAGCATTTT; cdr3_aa: CASKRQGNSNQPQHF
j_call: TRBJ2-5; d_call: TRBD2; clone_size: -; v_call: TRBV6-9; cdr3_nt: TGTGCCAGCCAAAGGACTAGAGGCCAAGAGACCCAGTACTTC; cdr3_aa: CASQRTRGQETQYF
j_call: TRBJ2-6; d_call: -; clone_size: -; v_call: TRBV4-2; cdr3_nt: TGTGCCAGCAGCCCCACAGGTGGGGCCAACGTCCTGACTTTC; cdr3_aa: CASSPTGGANVLTF
j_call: TRBJ1-5; d_call: -; clone_size: -; v_call: TRBV15; cdr3_nt: TGTGCCACCAGCAGGCACAATCAGCCCCAGCATTTT; cdr3_aa: CATSRHNQPQHF
j_call: TRBJ2-2; d_call: -; clone_size: -; v_call: TRBV5-1; cdr3_nt: TGCGCCAGCAGGCCCGATAACACCGGGGAGCTGTTTTTT; cdr3_aa: CASRPDNTGELFF
j_call: TRBJ2-5; d_call: TRBD2; clone_size: -; v_call: TRBV2; cdr3_nt: TGTGCCAGCTCCCTTATGGGAGGGGTGTGGGAGACCCAGTACTTC; cdr3_aa: CASSLMGGVWETQYF
j_call: TRBJ1-3; d_call: -; clone_size: -; v_call: TRBV30; cdr3_nt: TGTGCCTGGAGTTACGGAAACACCATATATTTT; cdr3_aa: CAWSYGNTIYF